This TCR beta chain was sequenced in a study of CD8 T cells in ankylosing spondylitis. This CDR3 comprises 15 residues. The V gene lost 1 base and the J gene lost 2 bases, with 12 bases spanning the gap. In germline, CDR1 is MGHRA, CDR2 YSYEKL. TCRdb processed the 5' RACE reads anew with MiXCR; each CDR3 protein has one entry. The sample yields around 340,000 distinct CDR3 sequences, under 15% seen once. The receptor was isolated from a male donor with ankylosing spondylitis or in good health (not recorded which). The sequenced sample consisted of blood, either unsorted or a sorted T cell fraction (not recorded which). The chain joins TRBV4-1 to TRBJ2-7, with D maybe TRBD1 (5 bases). CDR3 bases: TGCGCCAGCAGCCAAGGACGGCAGGGTACCTACGAGCAGTACTTC. Encoded protein: CASSQGRQGTYEQYF.